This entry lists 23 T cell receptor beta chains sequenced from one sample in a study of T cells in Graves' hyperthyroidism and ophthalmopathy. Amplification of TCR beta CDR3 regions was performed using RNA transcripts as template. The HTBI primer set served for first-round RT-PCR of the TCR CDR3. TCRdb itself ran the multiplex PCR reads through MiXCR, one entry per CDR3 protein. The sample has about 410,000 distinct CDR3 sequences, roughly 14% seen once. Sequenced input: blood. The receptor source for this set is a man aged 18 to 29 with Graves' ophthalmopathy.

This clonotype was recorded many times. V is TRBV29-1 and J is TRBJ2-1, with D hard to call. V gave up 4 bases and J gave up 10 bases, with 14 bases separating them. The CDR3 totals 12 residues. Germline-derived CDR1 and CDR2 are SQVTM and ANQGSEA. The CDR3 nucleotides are TGCAGCGTTGTTGTGAGCCAGAAAGAGCAGTTCTTC. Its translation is CSVVVSQKEQFF.

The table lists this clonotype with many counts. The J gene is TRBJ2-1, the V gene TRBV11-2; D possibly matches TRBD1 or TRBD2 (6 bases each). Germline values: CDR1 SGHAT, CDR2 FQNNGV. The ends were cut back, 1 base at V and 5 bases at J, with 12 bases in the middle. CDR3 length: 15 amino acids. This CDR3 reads CASSLGGLANNEQFF. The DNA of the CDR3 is TGTGCCAGCAGCTTAGGGGGGCTAGCGAACAATGAGCAGTTCTTC.

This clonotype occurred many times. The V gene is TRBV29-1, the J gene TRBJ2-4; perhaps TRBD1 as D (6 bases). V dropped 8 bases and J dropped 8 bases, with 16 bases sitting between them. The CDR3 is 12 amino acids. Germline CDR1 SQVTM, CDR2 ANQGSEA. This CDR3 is CSFYTEGDIQYF. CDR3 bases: TGCAGCTTCTACACAGAGGGGGACATTCAGTACTTC.

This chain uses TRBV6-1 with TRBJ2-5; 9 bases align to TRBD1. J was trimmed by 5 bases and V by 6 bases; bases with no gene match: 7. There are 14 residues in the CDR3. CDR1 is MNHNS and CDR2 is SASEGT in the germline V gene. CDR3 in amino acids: CASRLGQGGETQYF. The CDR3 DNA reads TGTGCCAGCAGGCTGGGACAGGGTGGGGAGACCCAGTACTTC.

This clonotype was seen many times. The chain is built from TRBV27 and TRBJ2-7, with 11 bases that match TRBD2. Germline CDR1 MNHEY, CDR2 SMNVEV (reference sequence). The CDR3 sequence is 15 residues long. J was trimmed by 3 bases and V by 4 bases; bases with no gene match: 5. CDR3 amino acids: CASSSWTSGYYEQYF. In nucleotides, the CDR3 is TGTGCCAGCAGTTCGTGGACTAGCGGGTACTACGAGCAGTACTTC.

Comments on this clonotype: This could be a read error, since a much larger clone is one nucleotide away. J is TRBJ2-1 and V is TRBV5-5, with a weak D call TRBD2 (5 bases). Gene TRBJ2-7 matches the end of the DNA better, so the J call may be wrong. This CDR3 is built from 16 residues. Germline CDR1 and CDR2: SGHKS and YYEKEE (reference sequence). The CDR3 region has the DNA TGCGCCAGCAGCATGCGAGGCGGCGGGTTCTACAATGAGCAGTACTTC. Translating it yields CASSMRGGGFYNEQYF.

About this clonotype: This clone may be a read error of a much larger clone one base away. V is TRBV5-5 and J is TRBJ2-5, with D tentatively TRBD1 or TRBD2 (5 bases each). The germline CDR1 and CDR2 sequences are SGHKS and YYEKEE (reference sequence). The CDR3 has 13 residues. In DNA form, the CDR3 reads TGTGGCAGCAGGCCGAGAGGGGAAGAGACCCAGTACTTC. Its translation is CGSRPRGEETQYF.

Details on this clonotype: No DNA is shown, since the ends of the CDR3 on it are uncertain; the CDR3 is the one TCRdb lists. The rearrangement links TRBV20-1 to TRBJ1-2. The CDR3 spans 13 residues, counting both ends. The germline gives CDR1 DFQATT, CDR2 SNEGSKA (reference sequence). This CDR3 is CGVPNWANYGCTF.

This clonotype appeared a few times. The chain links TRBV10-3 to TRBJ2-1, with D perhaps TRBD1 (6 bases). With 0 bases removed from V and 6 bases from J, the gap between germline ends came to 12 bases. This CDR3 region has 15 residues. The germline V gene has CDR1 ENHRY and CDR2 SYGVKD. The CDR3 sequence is CAISESPGHINEQFF. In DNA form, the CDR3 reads TGTGCCATCAGTGAGTCTCCGGGACACATCAATGAGCAGTTCTTC.

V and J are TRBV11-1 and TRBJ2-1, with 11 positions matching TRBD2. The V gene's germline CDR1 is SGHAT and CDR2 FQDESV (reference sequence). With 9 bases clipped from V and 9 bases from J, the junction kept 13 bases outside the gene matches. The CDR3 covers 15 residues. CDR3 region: CASSLRLAGTGEQFF. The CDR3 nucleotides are TGTGCCAGTAGTCTAAGACTAGCGGGAACCGGTGAGCAGTTCTTC.

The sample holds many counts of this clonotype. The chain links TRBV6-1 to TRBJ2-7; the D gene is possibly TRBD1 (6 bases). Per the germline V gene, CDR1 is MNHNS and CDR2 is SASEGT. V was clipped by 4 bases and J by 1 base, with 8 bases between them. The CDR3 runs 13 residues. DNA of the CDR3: TGTGCCAGCAGTGGGACAGTTTCCTACGAGCAGTACTTC. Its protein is CASSGTVSYEQYF.

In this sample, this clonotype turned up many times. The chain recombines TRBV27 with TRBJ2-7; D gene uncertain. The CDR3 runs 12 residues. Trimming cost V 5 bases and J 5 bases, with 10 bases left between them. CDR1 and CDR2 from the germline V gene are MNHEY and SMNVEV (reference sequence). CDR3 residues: CASSAPWDEQYF. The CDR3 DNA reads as TGTGCCAGCAGTGCTCCTTGGGACGAGCAGTACTTC.

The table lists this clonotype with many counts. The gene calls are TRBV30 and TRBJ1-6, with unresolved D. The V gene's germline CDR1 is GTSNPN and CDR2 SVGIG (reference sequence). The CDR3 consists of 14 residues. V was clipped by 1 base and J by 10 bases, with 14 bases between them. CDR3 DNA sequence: TGTGCCTGGAGTGCCTCTAGGACGACCTCACCCCTCCACTTT. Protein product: CAWSASRTTSPLHF.

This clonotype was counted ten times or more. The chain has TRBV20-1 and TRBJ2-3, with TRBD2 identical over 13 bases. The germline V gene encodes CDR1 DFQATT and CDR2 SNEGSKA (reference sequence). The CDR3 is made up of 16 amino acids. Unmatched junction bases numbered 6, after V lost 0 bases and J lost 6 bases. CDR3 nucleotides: TGCAGTGCTAGAGATAGGGCGACTAGCGGGAGGGATACGCAGTATTTT. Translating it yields CSARDRATSGRDTQYF.

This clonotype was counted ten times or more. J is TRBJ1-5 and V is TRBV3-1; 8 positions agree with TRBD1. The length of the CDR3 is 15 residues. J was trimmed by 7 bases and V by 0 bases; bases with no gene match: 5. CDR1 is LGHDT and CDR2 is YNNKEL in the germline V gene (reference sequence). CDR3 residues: CASSQDRGLRQPQHF. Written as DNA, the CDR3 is TGTGCCAGCAGCCAAGACAGGGGGCTACGGCAGCCCCAGCATTTT. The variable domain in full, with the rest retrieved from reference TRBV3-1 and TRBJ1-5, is DTAVSQTPKYLVTQMGNDKSIKCEQNLGHDTMYWYKQDSKKFLKIMFSYNNKELIINETVPNRFSPKSPDKAHLNLHINSLELGDSAVYFCASSQDRGLRQPQHFGDGTRLSIL.

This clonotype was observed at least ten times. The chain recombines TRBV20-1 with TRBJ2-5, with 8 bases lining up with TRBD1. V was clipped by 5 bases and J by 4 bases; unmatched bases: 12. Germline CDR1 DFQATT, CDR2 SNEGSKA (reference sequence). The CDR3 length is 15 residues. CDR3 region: CSASPGQGLLETQYF. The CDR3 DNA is TGCAGTGCTTCACCTGGACAGGGTCTATTAGAGACCCAGTACTTC.

DNA of the CDR3: TGTGCCAGTAGTCCCCGGGCTGCTAGCAATCAGCCCCAGCATTTT. Amino acids: CASSPRAASNQPQHF. The rearrangement links TRBV19 to TRBJ1-5, with D uncertain. V was clipped by 5 bases and J by 0 bases, with 11 bases between them. CDR1 is LNHDA, CDR2 SQIVND, per germline (reference sequence). CDR3 length: 15 residues.

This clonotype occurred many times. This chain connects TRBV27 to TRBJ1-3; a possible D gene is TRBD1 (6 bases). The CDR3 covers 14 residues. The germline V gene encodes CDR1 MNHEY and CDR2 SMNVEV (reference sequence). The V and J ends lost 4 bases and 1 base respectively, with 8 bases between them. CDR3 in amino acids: CASSSGTSGNTIYF. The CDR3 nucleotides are TGTGCCAGCAGTTCAGGGACATCTGGAAACACCATATATTTT.

In DNA form, the CDR3 reads TGTGCCACAGCTAGGGGGTCGAACACTGAAGCTTTCTTT. Translating it yields CATARGSNTEAFF. The chain links TRBV7-2 to TRBJ1-1, with D maybe TRBD1 (6 bases). V lost 10 bases and J lost 1, with 13 bases in between. In germline, CDR1 is SGHTA, CDR2 FQGNSA. There are 13 residues in the CDR3.

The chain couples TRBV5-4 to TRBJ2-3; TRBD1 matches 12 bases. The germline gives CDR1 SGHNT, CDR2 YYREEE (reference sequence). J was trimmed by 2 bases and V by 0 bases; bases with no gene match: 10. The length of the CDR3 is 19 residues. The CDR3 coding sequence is TGTGCCAGCAGCTTGGCCGACCTAGGGACAGGGGGCATCACAGATACGCAGTATTTT. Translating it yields CASSLADLGTGGITDTQYF. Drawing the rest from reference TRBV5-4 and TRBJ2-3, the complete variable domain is ETGVTQSPTHLIKTRGQQVTLRCSSQSGHNTVSWYQQALGQGPQFIFQYYREEENGRGNFPPRFSGLQFPNYSSELNVNALELDDSALYLCASSLADLGTGGITDTQYFGPGTRLTVL.

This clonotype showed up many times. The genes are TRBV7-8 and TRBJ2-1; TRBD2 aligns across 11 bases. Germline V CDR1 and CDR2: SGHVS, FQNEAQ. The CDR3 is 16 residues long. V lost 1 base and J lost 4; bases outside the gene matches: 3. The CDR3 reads CASSLVASGGYNEQFF. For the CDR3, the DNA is TGTGCCAGCAGCTTAGTGGCTAGCGGGGGGTACAATGAGCAGTTCTTC.

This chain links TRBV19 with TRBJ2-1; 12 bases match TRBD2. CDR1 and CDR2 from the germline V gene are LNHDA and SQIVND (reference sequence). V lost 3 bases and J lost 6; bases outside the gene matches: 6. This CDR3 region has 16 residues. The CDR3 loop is CASSMTASGGANEQFF. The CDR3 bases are TGTGCCAGTAGTATGACGGCTAGCGGGGGGGCCAATGAGCAGTTCTTC. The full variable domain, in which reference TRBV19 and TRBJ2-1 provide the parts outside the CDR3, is DGGITQSPKYLFRKEGQNVTLSCEQNLNHDAMYWYRQDPGQGLRLIYYSQIVNDFQKGDIAEGYSVSREKKESFPLTVTSAQKNPTAFYLCASSMTASGGANEQFFGPGTRLTVL.

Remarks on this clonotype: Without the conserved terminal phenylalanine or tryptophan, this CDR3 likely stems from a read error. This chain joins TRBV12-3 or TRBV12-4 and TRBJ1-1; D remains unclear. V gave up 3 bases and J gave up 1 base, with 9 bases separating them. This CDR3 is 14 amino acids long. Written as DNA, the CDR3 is TGTGCCAGCAGTTTGATGGAGAGGAACACTGAAGCTTTCCTT. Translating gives CASSLMERNTEAFL.